This T cell receptor (beta chain) was recorded in a study of CD8+CD57+ T cells in acquired aplastic anemia. About this clonotype itself: One end of the junction does not line up with germline, which may come from a read error.

The study profiled TCR beta VDJ and CDR3 using genomic DNA as template. TCRdb called the reads again in MiXCR, with one record for every CDR3 protein. This table holds some 170,000 distinct CDR3 sequences, around 48% found once. Looked up from germline, CDR1 is SSHAT and CDR2 is FNYEAQ (reference sequence). The CDR3 totals 14 residues. Individuals selected for sequencing had exhibited CD8+CD57+ cell expansion on flow cytometry. V gene TRBV7-7 combines with J gene TRBJ2-3; TRBD2 agrees at 10 bases. The sequence was obtained from a human donor with aplastic anemia. The source material was sorted CD4+, CD8+, or CD8+CD57+ T cells (not recorded which) from PBMCs. The CDR3 bases are TGTGCTAGCAGCTTGACTAGCGGGCCAGATACGCAGTATTTT. Its translation is CASSLTSGPDTQYF.